This T cell receptor (beta chain) was identified during a study of OX40 agonist ivuxolimab in advanced cancers. Here immunoSEQ multiplex PCR was the method, and the copy in TCRdb shows in-frame clones only, minus some. This table has around 67,000 clones, 70% to 90% appearing once. The TCR sequence derives from an adult with an advanced solid tumor such as melanoma, head and neck, liver or kidney cancer. Sequences were derived from CD4+ or CD8+ T cells sorted from blood, sampled in a trial of the OX40 agonist ivuxolimab.

The CDR3 sequence is CASRKDRGDSYEQYF. In DNA form, the CDR3 reads TGTGCCAGTAGGAAAGACAGGGGGGACTCCTACGAGCAGTACTTC. This chain joins TRBV19 and TRBJ2-7; 9 bases agree with TRBD1. The CDR3 is 15 amino acids. V lost 6 bases to trimming and J lost 0 bases; unmatched junction nucleotides: 6. The germline CDR1 and CDR2 sequences are LNHDA and SQIVND (reference sequence).